The 4 T cell receptor beta chains in this list originate from one sample, sequenced in a study of shared clonotypes between healthy human individuals. Clones were sequenced by immunoSEQ multiplex PCR, and TCRdb holds only the in-frame ones, with some missing. The sample shows 2 million to 2.5 million clones, under 97% of them seen only once. The specimen was naive CD4+ T cells sorted from blood. Regarding subset: CD45RA+ positively selected. These TCRs come from a man aged 18-30 years in good health.

The chain joins TRBV2 to TRBJ1-4; 9 bases are a match to TRBD1. Germline V lookup: CDR1 SNHLY, CDR2 FYNNEI. This CDR3 comprises 13 residues. V trimming: 10 bases; J trimming: 8 bases; junction bases outside the gene matches: 8. The CDR3 nucleotides are TGTGCCACCAAGACAGGGGGAGTGGAAAAACTGTTTTTT. Translated: CATKTGGVEKLFF.

This chain uses TRBV5-4 with TRBJ2-3, with TRBD1 matching over 9 bases. Germline V CDR1 and CDR2: SGHNT, YYREEE (reference sequence). The trim removed 2 bases at V and 13 bases at J, leaving 5 bases unmatched. The CDR3 spans 12 residues. In DNA, the CDR3 is TGTGCCAGCAGCTTACCGGGACAGGGAGAGTATTTT. It codes for CASSLPGQGEYF.

Note on this clone: At the DNA level, this CDR3 is encoded by other sequences in the same sample as well. V gene TRBV27 combines with J gene TRBJ1-2, with D maybe TRBD1 (5 bases). The V end was cut by 3 bases, the J end by 4 bases, with 9 bases between. The germline V gene encodes CDR1 MNHEY and CDR2 SMNVEV (reference sequence). The length of the CDR3 is 13 residues. The CDR3 sequence: CASSLRGGYGYTF. The CDR3 DNA is TGTGCCAGCAGTTTGCGGGGCGGCTATGGCTACACCTTC.

This sequence joins TRBV5-1 and TRBJ1-6, with no clear D. This CDR3 contains 14 residues. The germline CDR1 and CDR2 sequences are SGHRS and YFSETQ. V was shortened by 4 bases and J by 6 bases, with 11 bases between the two germline ends. The CDR3 sequence is CASSTDGSNSPLHF. The CDR3, as DNA: TGCGCCAGCAGCACTGACGGCAGTAATTCACCCCTCCACTTT.